This T cell receptor (beta chain) was obtained from a study of regulatory T cells in long-lasting Graves disease (dated by TCRdb to the early 2020s). Broadly, across the study: Persistent Graves' disease meant more than 5 years of antithyroid drug treatment with TSH receptor autoantibodies that stayed positive. Patients with persistent Graves' disease were compared with patients with newly diagnosed Graves' disease using TCR sequencing and RNA sequencing of peripheral blood. A total of around 35 samples underwent TCR sequencing: some 13 from persistent and some 20 from newly diagnosed Graves' disease patients. In the clinical cohort, patients with persistent Graves' disease had used antithyroid drugs for an average of around 9.3 years. The study was conducted in China and was registered as a clinical trial.

According to the germline V gene (reference sequence), CDR1 reads SEHNR and CDR2 reads FQNEAQ. The CDR3 numbers 15 residues from cysteine through phenylalanine. The DNA shown is the 45-base CDR3, in frame from base 1. The germline ends are 14 bases apart after V is trimmed by 1 base and J by 5 bases. The sample's time point label, in plain terms: persistent/refractory GD, antithyroid drugs over 5 years with positive TRAb. For both TCR sequencing and RNA sequencing, RNA was extracted from PBMCs in TRIzol. The diagnosis of Graves' disease was made according to American Thyroid Association guidelines. Patients for the study were recruited at an endocrinology department in Xi'an, China. Each patient gave 7.5 to 10 milliliters of peripheral blood, collected in an EDTA anticoagulant tube. Ficoll Paque Plus density gradient separation was used to isolate PBMCs, and no further T cell sorting was performed. An Agilent 2100 Bioanalyzer and agarose gel were used to check RNA quality, while a NanoDrop 2000 measured RNA concentration.

The library was made by multiplex PCR. The sequencing machine was an Illumina HiSeq 4000. iRepertoire HTBI primers and Arm-PCR amplification of CDR3 regions were used to construct TCR beta libraries. PCR products were gel purified before sequencing. Under the source paper's analysis protocol: Across samples, 60 to 70 TRBV and 15 or so TRBJ segments were identified and used for gene usage analysis of CDR3 amino acid clonotypes. Filtered high-quality paired reads were merged into contigs using COPE and FqMerger. BLAST was used to align contigs to IMGT TRBV, TRBD and TRBJ reference genes, and CDR3 was defined according to IMGT. Highly expanded clones were defined as clonotypes with a frequency above 0.1%. Repertoire diversity was measured by Shannon entropy, and V-J evenness by the Gini coefficient. Public clonotypes were defined as clonotypes shared by more than one individual. TCRdb applied fastp at Q25 and MiXCR to the public reads, then kept only in-frame beta chains. Rows are unified per CDR3 protein, each entry keeping the most common DNA and genes. The V and J calls here are based on TCRdb, not the publication. The table for this sample lists approximately 690,000 distinct CDR3 sequences; 30% of them were counted only once. Roughly 40% of the sample is held by the ten biggest clonotypes.

Results the study describes overall, beyond this receptor: The study examined only peripheral blood because the primary lesion, thyroid tissue, could not be accessed. Lower TCR Shannon entropy and fewer highly expanded clones were observed in persistent Graves' disease patients than in newly diagnosed patients, which suggested clonal expansion. More public clonotypes were shared among persistent patients (roughly 2,700) than among newly diagnosed patients (966). Only the TCR beta chain was sequenced and analyzed. The authors acknowledged the small sample size as a limitation that may reduce accuracy. Preferential use of TRBV28, TRBJ1-2 and TRBJ2-5 was observed in persistent disease, whereas TRBV20-1 and TRBJ2-1 were favored in newly diagnosed disease.

This clonotype has a handful of counts. Its recognized antigen is unknown. Per-base qualities were not stored, and no clone one base away is much larger. The sequence derives from a female donor with Graves disease. The sample here was peripheral blood mononuclear cells (PBMCs), taken when the disease was refractory, from a patient treated with antithyroid drugs. The chain is encoded by TRBV7-9 joined to TRBJ1-1, and the D gene may be TRBD1, 6 bases matching. The CDR3 corresponds to CASSLDAGAITEAFF. The DNA sequence reads TGTGCCAGCAGCTTAGATGCGGGGGCAATAACTGAAGCTTTCTTT.